These T cell receptor beta chains were read from a single sample in a study of siplizumab effects on memory and regulatory T cells. For these TCRs, the target antigens are not known. Produced via immunoSEQ multiplex PCR; TCRdb's table is partial and in-frame only. Of 15,000 to 25,000 clones in the sample, roughly two fifths are singletons; the top ten hold 6%. Sequencing was carried out using CFSE-low (dividing) CD4+ T cells sorted from an allogeneic mixed lymphocyte reaction. Receptor source: a human donor in good health; the cells came from an allogeneic mixed lymphocyte reaction. Some clones in this sample may be carry-over from other donors' samples. CDR3s include the opening cysteine and the closing phenylalanine or tryptophan. Fields, in order: D gene, J gene, V gene, clone size, CDR3 protein, CDR3 DNA. The D gene is left open where the match is weak. Size tells how often a clone was seen (once, few, many) or the class of an expanded clone, and some rows leave it out.

>NA|TRBJ2-5|TRBV29-1|NA
CSGAKGGLQETQYF
TGCAGCGGTGCAAAAGGCGGATTGCAAGAGACCCAGTACTTC
>TRBD1|TRBJ1-1|TRBV18|NA
CASSPTGGTEAFF
TGTGCCAGCTCACCCACAGGGGGCACTGAAGCTTTCTTT
>NA|TRBJ1-5|TRBV18|few
CASSPFGGQNQPQHF
TGTGCCAGCTCACCATTCGGGGGTCAGAATCAGCCCCAGCATTTT
>NA|TRBJ2-7|TRBV6-5|NA
CASSPPGVMAHEQYF
TGTGCCAGCAGTCCGCCCGGAGTAATGGCCCACGAGCAGTACTTC
>NA|TRBJ1-2|TRBV5-1|NA
CASSLIGAPIYSADTF
TGCGCCAGCAGCTTGATCGGGGCCCCTATTTACTCGGCAGACACCTTC
>NA|TRBJ2-1|TRBV6-5|NA
CASSYGALLAIQFF
TGTGCCAGCAGTTACGGCGCGCTCTTGGCTATTCAGTTCTTC
>TRBD2|TRBJ2-7|TRBV6-6|once
CASSSLAGISYEQYF
TGTGCCAGCAGCTCTTTAGCGGGAATCTCCTACGAGCAGTACTTC
>TRBD1|TRBJ1-1|TRBV5-1|few
CASSAGQGWNTEAFF
TGCGCCAGCAGCGCCGGACAGGGTTGGAACACTGAAGCTTTCTTT
>TRBD1|TRBJ2-1|TRBV6-5|few
CASSYRGQSYNEQFF
TGTGCCAGCAGTTATCGGGGACAGTCGTACAATGAGCAGTTCTTC
>TRBD2|TRBJ2-5|TRBV6-5|NA
CASSSRSAGGETQYF
TGTGCCAGCAGTTCCCGGTCAGCGGGGGGGGAGACCCAGTACTTC
>TRBD1|TRBJ1-2|TRBV6-5|NA
CASSYRGNDGYTF
TGTGCCAGCAGCTACAGGGGTAACGATGGCTACACCTTC
>TRBD1|TRBJ2-7|TRBV6-1|NA
CASSWDRAPYEQYF
TGTGCCAGTTCGTGGGACAGGGCACCCTACGAGCAGTACTTC
>TRBD1|TRBJ2-5|TRBV18|NA
CASSRTGAQETQYF
TGTGCCAGCTCACGGACAGGAGCACAAGAGACCCAGTACTTC
>NA|TRBJ2-2|TRBV6-6|NA
CASTALGNGELFF
TGTGCCAGCACCGCCTTGGGAAACGGGGAGCTGTTTTTT
>NA|TRBJ2-7|TRBV7-9|few
CASSPKGPYEQYF
TGTGCCAGCAGCCCAAAGGGCCCCTACGAGCAGTACTTC
>NA|TRBJ2-3|TRBV9|NA
CASSSGDTQYF
TGTGCCAGCAGCAGCGGAGATACGCAGTATTTT
>NA|TRBJ1-1|TRBV6-5|many
CATYLPGTHNTEAFF
TGTGCCACCTACCTCCCGGGAACCCACAACACTGAAGCTTTCTTT